The 19 T cell receptor beta chains presented below share a single source sample, sequenced in a study of blood T cell repertoires in COVID-19 (dated by TCRdb to about 2020). Library prep was done by the immunoSEQ multiplex PCR assay. TCRdb re-hosts the immuneACCESS table, in-frame sequences only. Its copies lack some clones; in the studies checked, an unresolved V gene accounts for under half of them, and the cause for the rest is not known. The sample profile shows 200,000 to 250,000 clones; almost 90% of them were found once. The ten largest clones take up roughly 1.5% of the sample. Sequenced: peripheral blood. All receptors derive from a man younger than 30 with active or convalescent COVID-19.

CDR3 DNA sequence: TGTGCCAGCAGCTTGATGGGAGGATCCTACGAGCAGTACTTC. This sequence encodes CASSLMGGSYEQYF. The rearrangement links TRBV13 to TRBJ2-7, with D possibly TRBD2 on 6 matching bases. The V and J ends lost 3 bases and 1 base respectively, with 10 bases between them. This CDR3 is built from 14 residues. Germline assignment: CDR1 PRHDT and CDR2 FYEKMQ (reference sequence).

The V and J genes are TRBV11-2 and TRBJ2-7; 11 nucleotides agree with TRBD2. This CDR3 is built from 14 residues. Trimming cost V 5 bases and J 3 bases; bases outside gene matches: 3. Germline-derived CDR1 and CDR2 are SGHAT and FQNNGV. CDR3 coding DNA: TGTGCCAGCAGCGAGGGGACTAGCGGCTACGAGCAGTACTTC. This codes for CASSEGTSGYEQYF.

This clone showed up just a few times. The chain's CDR3 is CASKEQGGDSNQPQHF. The CDR3 nucleotides are TGTGCCAGCAAGGAGCAGGGTGGAGATAGCAATCAGCCCCAGCATTTT. The chain joins TRBV2 to TRBJ1-5; a weak D match, TRBD1 (5 bases). Per the germline V gene, CDR1 is SNHLY and CDR2 is FYNNEI. There are 16 residues in the CDR3. Trimming cost V 7 bases and J 0 bases, with 16 bases left between them.

The chain employs TRBV30 and TRBJ2-1; 11 positions match TRBD2. The CDR3 loop spans 16 amino acids. After removal of 1 base from V and 6 bases from J, the junction contained 8 bases not matched to a gene. The V gene's germline CDR1 is GTSNPN and CDR2 SVGIG (reference sequence). The DNA for the CDR3 is TGTGCCTGGAGTGGACTAGCGGGATCGTTAAGCAATGAGCAGTTCTTC. Its translation: CAWSGLAGSLSNEQFF.

The chain recombines TRBV27 with TRBJ1-5, with 8 bases matching TRBD1. Germline V gene sequence: CDR1 MNHEY, CDR2 SMNVEV (reference sequence). The trim removed 5 bases at V and 6 bases at J, leaving 12 bases unmatched. The CDR3 is made up of 16 amino acids. The DNA of the CDR3 is TGTGCCAGCAGTGTGGAGGGGACAGGTCGATCTCAGCCCCAGCATTTT. Its protein is CASSVEGTGRSQPQHF.

The rearrangement joins TRBV6-2 or TRBV6-3 to TRBJ1-5; no clear D gene. The germline CDR1 and CDR2 sequences are MNHEY and SVGEGT. Trimming left V 1 base short and J 8 bases short, with 6 bases between. CDR3 size: 12 residues. This CDR3 is CASSYWPEPQHF. The CDR3 coding sequence is TGTGCCAGCAGTTACTGGCCTGAGCCCCAGCATTTT.

The gene calls are TRBV12-3 or TRBV12-4 and TRBJ2-7, with D possibly TRBD1 on 7 matching bases. The CDR3 contains 13 residues. The V gene lost 8 bases and the J gene lost 0 bases, with 11 bases spanning the gap. Written as DNA, the CDR3 is TGTGCCAGCGCGGGACAGAGCTCCTACGAGCAGTACTTC. As protein: CASAGQSSYEQYF.

The V call is TRBV10-1, the J call TRBJ2-5, with D possibly being TRBD1 (6 bases). Germline V lookup: CDR1 WNHNN, CDR2 SYGVQD (reference sequence). V was clipped by 3 bases and J by 5 bases, with 13 bases between them. The CDR3 contains 14 residues. The CDR3 spells CASSDWGRGETQYF. The CDR3 DNA sequence: TGCGCCAGCAGTGATTGGGGGCGCGGGGAGACCCAGTACTTC.

The rearrangement uses TRBV18 and TRBJ1-1; 7 nucleotides agree with TRBD1. Germline CDR1 KGHSH, CDR2 LQKENI. The CDR3 is 13 amino acids. V was clipped by 2 bases and J by 4 bases; unmatched bases: 1. CDR3 sequence (DNA): TGTGCCAGCTCACCAAGACAGGGCACTGAAGCTTTCTTT. Protein: CASSPRQGTEAFF.

The chain links TRBV30 to TRBJ1-1; D gene ambiguous. Looked up from germline, CDR1 is GTSNPN and CDR2 is SVGIG (reference sequence). There are 12 residues in the CDR3. With 4 bases removed from V and 0 bases from J, the gap between germline ends came to 6 bases. The CDR3 here is CAWTGMNTEAFF. The CDR3 DNA reads as TGTGCCTGGACAGGTATGAACACTGAAGCTTTCTTT.

This chain joins TRBV15 and TRBJ1-3; TRBD1 aligns across 9 bases. V lost 5 bases and J lost 2; bases outside the gene matches: 10. The CDR3 extends over 17 amino acids. Looked up from germline, CDR1 is LNHNV and CDR2 is YYDKDF (reference sequence). Here the CDR3 DNA reads TGTGCCACCAGCCGGGGACAGGGAAGGGGGCCTGGAAACACCATATATTTT. Translating it yields CATSRGQGRGPGNTIYF.

The genes are TRBV4-1 and TRBJ1-1; D ambiguous. Trimming shortened V by 1 base and J by 2 bases, and 8 bases separated the two germline ends. This CDR3 is built from 14 residues. Germline assignment: CDR1 MGHRA and CDR2 YSYEKL. The CDR3 coding sequence is TGCGCCAGCAGCCAAGGAGGTTTCAACACTGAAGCTTTCTTT. It is translated as CASSQGGFNTEAFF.

This rearrangement joins TRBV6-2 or TRBV6-3 to TRBJ1-2; no definite D call. Per the germline V gene, CDR1 is MNHEY and CDR2 is SVGEGT. This CDR3 has 14 amino acids. Trimming pared 1 base from V and 5 bases from J, leaving 11 bases between. For the CDR3, the DNA is TGTGCCAGCAGTTACTTCGACGGCGGGTATGGCTACACCTTC. It specifies CASSYFDGGYGYTF.

The chain has TRBV30 and TRBJ2-2, with TRBD2 matching 8 bases. V was pared by 6 bases and J by 5 bases, with 5 bases of the junction left unmatched. Germline CDR1 reads GTSNPN; CDR2 reads SVGIG (reference sequence). This CDR3 contains 13 residues. CDR3 DNA sequence: TGTGCCTGCGGGCGGGGGGCGACCGGGGAGCTGTTTTTT. Translated, it gives CACGRGATGELFF. Variable domain in full (rest from reference TRBV30 and TRBJ2-2): SQTIHQWPATLVQPVGSPLSLECTVEGTSNPNLYWYRQAAGRGLQLLFYSVGIGQISSEVPQNLSASRPQDRQFILSSKKLLLSDSGFYLCACGRGATGELFFGEGSRLTVL.

CDR3 nucleotide sequence: TGTGCCAGCAGCCCCCGGGACAGTAGTCAGCCCCAGCATTTT. Residues: CASSPRDSSQPQHF. The genes are TRBV16 and TRBJ1-5, with TRBD1 matching over 7 bases. CDR3 length: 14 residues. V shed 4 bases, J shed 6 bases, and the junction held 6 bases outside the gene matches. Germline V gene sequence: CDR1 KGHSY, CDR2 FQNENV.

The chain links TRBV25-1 to TRBJ1-3; a possible D gene is TRBD1 (6 bases). The CDR3 has 16 residues. The germline gives CDR1 MGHDK, CDR2 SYGVNS. V was trimmed by 1 base and J by 0 bases, leaving 10 bases between them. The chain's CDR3 is CASSESGRGSGNTIYF. CDR3 nucleotides: TGTGCCAGCAGTGAATCGGGCAGGGGCTCTGGAAACACCATATATTTT.

The chain combines TRBV19 with TRBJ1-1; tentative D call: TRBD1 (6 bases). The V end was cut by 6 bases, the J end by 5 bases, with 22 bases between. The CDR3 sequence is 16 residues long. Germline CDR1 LNHDA, CDR2 SQIVND (reference sequence). The CDR3 reads CASSDAGTSSATEAFF. The CDR3 coding sequence is TGTGCCAGTAGCGATGCCGGGACATCGTCCGCGACTGAAGCTTTCTTT.

This chain connects TRBV7-3 to TRBJ2-3; no firm D call. The CDR3 runs 15 residues. V lost 1 base, J lost 2 bases, and 10 bases lay in between. CDR1 is SGHTA, CDR2 FQGTGA, per germline. CDR3 sequence reads: CASSLSGSDTDTQYF. In DNA form, the CDR3 reads TGTGCCAGCAGCTTAAGCGGATCCGACACAGATACGCAGTATTTT.

The J gene is TRBJ1-1, the V gene TRBV6-5; D is perhaps TRBD1 (6 bases). With 2 bases removed from V and 1 base from J, the gap between germline ends came to 14 bases. This CDR3 region has 16 residues. Germline assignment: CDR1 MNHEY and CDR2 SVGAGI. CDR3 residues: CASSYGGALANTEAFF. For the CDR3, the DNA is TGTGCCAGCAGTTACGGGGGGGCTCTTGCGAACACTGAAGCTTTCTTT.